A single sample is the source of the 21 T cell receptor beta chains below, sequenced in a study of post-analysis software for immune sequencing data. Notes on the study in general: Elevated frequency relative to controls characterized four or five TRBV segments in patients, TRBV5-6, TRBV5-1 and TRBV20-1 among them.

The antigens these receptors bind are not known. Tagging with unique molecular identifiers was a feature of the TCR beta cDNA libraries. MiXCR, applied by TCRdb to the PCR reads, yields one record per CDR3 protein. This sample has some 800,000 distinct CDR3 sequences, with approximately 44% found just once. Sequencing was performed on blood. Receptors originate from a girl under 18 with multiple sclerosis.

The chain recombines TRBV4-1 with TRBJ2-1; 10 bases fit TRBD2. Germline CDR1 reads MGHRA; CDR2 reads YSYEKL. This CDR3 spans 17 amino acids. Trimming cost V 0 bases and J 4 bases; bases outside gene matches: 6. The CDR3 protein is CASSQELRLAGYNEQFF. CDR3 nucleotide sequence: TGCGCCAGCAGCCAAGAGTTGCGACTAGCGGGTTACAATGAGCAGTTCTTC.

The chain couples TRBV5-1 to TRBJ2-3; 11 bases line up with TRBD1. J gave up 3 bases and V 3 bases, and 3 bases lay outside the gene matches. Germline CDR1 reads SGHRS; CDR2 reads YFSETQ. CDR3 length equals 15 residues. The CDR3 reads CASSWDRGSTDTQYF. In DNA form, the CDR3 reads TGCGCCAGCAGCTGGGACAGGGGGTCAACAGATACGCAGTATTTT.

In its sample, this clonotype was seen a few times. The chain couples TRBV29-1 to TRBJ2-7; 10 bases agree with TRBD2. Germline V lookup: CDR1 SQVTM, CDR2 ANQGSEA. J gave up 4 bases and V 6 bases, and 24 bases lay outside the gene matches. This CDR3 region has 19 residues. CDR3 in DNA: TGCAGCGTGGCCCGTCGGGGCTTCGGTCTAGCGGGAGCCCCTTACGAGCAGTACTTC. Protein: CSVARRGFGLAGAPYEQYF.

The rearrangement uses TRBV29-1 and TRBJ1-2, with 7 bases aligning to TRBD1. The CDR3 has 13 amino acids. Losses at the gene ends were 4 bases for V and 4 bases for J; bases not matched to a gene: 6. CDR1 is SQVTM, CDR2 ANQGSEA, per germline. The CDR3 loop is CSVGQGQSYGYTF. CDR3 in DNA: TGCAGCGTTGGCCAGGGACAGAGCTATGGCTACACCTTC.

There are a few counts of this clonotype. The chain carries TRBV21-1 and TRBJ2-4; TRBD2, the D gene given by the table, was not confirmed from the DNA. Matching the DNA end better, TRBJ2-7 makes the J call doubtful. TRBV21-1 is designated a pseudogene. The CDR3 sequence is 17 residues long. CDR3 sequence: CASSKGRETSGRYEQYF. In nucleotides, the CDR3 is TGTGCCAGCAGCAAAGGCCGAGAGACTAGCGGACGATACGAGCAGTACTTC.

This clonotype showed up just a few times. The rearrangement uses TRBV4-1 and TRBJ1-1; D is possibly TRBD1 (6 bases). This CDR3 has 16 residues. V was pared by 0 bases and J by 1 base, with 12 bases between. Germline-derived CDR1 and CDR2 are MGHRA and YSYEKL. CDR3 nucleotide sequence: TGCGCCAGCAGCCAAGATAGGGGGACGGGGAACACTGAAGCTTTCTTT. This gives the protein CASSQDRGTGNTEAFF.

This clonotype has only one observation. The chain uses TRBV5-1 and TRBJ2-5; D may be TRBD1 or TRBD2 (6 bases each). Germline V CDR1 and CDR2: SGHRS, YFSETQ. This CDR3 has 15 amino acids. V lost 3 bases and J 11 bases, leaving 23 bases between the germline ends. CDR3 protein: CASSWLEGGSYEQYF. Here the CDR3 DNA reads TGCGCCAGCAGCTGGCTGGAGGGGGGTAGCTATGAGCAGTACTTC.

This clonotype has more than one count but fewer than ten. With a much larger clone just one base away, this may be a read error. The chain employs TRBV20-1 and TRBJ1-2; D ambiguous. The length of the CDR3 is 12 residues. From germline, CDR1 is DFQATT and CDR2 SNEGSKA (reference sequence). The CDR3: CRARGEGSGYTF. DNA for the CDR3: TGCAGGGCTAGAGGAGAAGGGAGCGGCTACACCTTC.

This rearrangement joins TRBV3-1 to TRBJ2-3, with 7 bases identical to TRBD2. V was clipped by 1 base and J by 4 bases; unmatched bases: 11. CDR1 is LGHDT and CDR2 is YNNKEL in the germline V gene (reference sequence). This CDR3 comprises 17 residues. CDR3 nucleotides: TGTGCCAGCAGCCAAGCCCGAGGGGCGGGAGCCCCAGATACGCAGTATTTT. This encodes CASSQARGAGAPDTQYF.

This clonotype was recorded a few times. The genes are TRBV20-1 and TRBJ2-5; D may match TRBD1 or TRBD2 (5 bases each). The closer fit of TRBJ2-7 to the DNA end suggests the J call may be wrong. The CDR3 extends over 14 amino acids. The germline CDR1 and CDR2 sequences are DFQATT and SNEGSKA (reference sequence). CDR3 protein: CSVEGPTADYEQYF. The CDR3 region has the DNA TGCAGTGTAGAGGGGCCGACAGCCGATTACGAGCAGTACTTC.

The V gene is TRBV4-2, the J gene TRBJ1-1; tentative D call: TRBD1 (5 bases). The CDR3 length is 15 residues. Deletions cut 1 base from V and 0 bases from J, with 9 bases between. CDR1 LGHNA and CDR2 YNFKEQ come from the germline V gene. CDR3 DNA sequence: TGTGCCAGCAGCCAAGTTGGGGACTTGAACACTGAAGCTTTCTTT. Translated, it gives CASSQVGDLNTEAFF.

The chain links TRBV11-2 to TRBJ2-7; 7 bases align to TRBD1. This CDR3 region has 14 residues. Germline loops: CDR1 SGHAT, CDR2 FQNNGV. The V and J ends lost 6 bases and 0 bases, in that order; junction bases with no gene match: 5. CDR3 nucleotide sequence: TGTGCCAGCAGTCCAACAGGGGCCTCCTACGAGCAGTACTTC. It is translated as CASSPTGASYEQYF.

This clonotype has more than one count but fewer than ten. CDR3: CASSEAAGEQYF. The CDR3 coding sequence is TGTGCCAGCAGTGAAGCCGCAGGGGAGCAGTACTTC. The V gene is TRBV2, the J gene TRBJ2-5, with D tentatively TRBD1 (6 bases). This CDR3 has 12 amino acids. V dropped 0 bases and J dropped 11 bases, with 10 bases sitting between them. Germline assignment: CDR1 SNHLY and CDR2 FYNNEI. Full variable domain (rest looked up from reference TRBV2 and TRBJ2-5): EPEVTQTPSHQVTQMGQEVILRCVPISNHLYFYWYRQILGQKVEFLVSFYNNEISEKSEIFDDQFSVERPDGSNFTLKIRSTKLEDSAMYFCASSEAAGEQYFGPGTRLLVL.

Concerning this clonotype: At one end the junction does not follow the germline gene, possibly because of a read error. V and J are TRBV27 and TRBJ2-7, with a tentative D call TRBD1 (6 bases). The CDR3 loop spans 13 amino acids. Germline V lookup: CDR1 MNHEY, CDR2 SMNVEV (reference sequence). CDR3 sequence reads: CAGSFGQSYEQYF. Written as DNA, the CDR3 is TGTGCCGGCAGTTTCGGACAGAGCTATGAGCAGTACTTC.

This chain links TRBV28 with TRBJ2-5; the D gene could be TRBD1 or TRBD2 (6 bases each). Trimming left V 6 bases short and J 4 bases short, with 18 bases between. This CDR3 spans 15 amino acids. CDR1 and CDR2 (germline): MDHEN, SYDVKM. The CDR3 region has the DNA TGTGCCAGCAGGCCAACAGGGACGCGGGGAGAGACCCAGTACTTC. As protein: CASRPTGTRGETQYF.

CDR3 coding DNA: TGTGCCAGCAGCGTAGGAGCCCACACTGAAGCTTTCTTT. Encoded protein: CASSVGAHTEAFF. The chain carries TRBV9 and TRBJ1-1, with D uncertain. This CDR3 is 13 amino acids long. V lost 0 bases to trimming and J lost 3 bases, with 6 bases between them. Germline loops: CDR1 SGDLS, CDR2 YYNGEE. Looking up the rest from reference TRBV9 and TRBJ1-1 gives the full variable domain: DSGVTQTPKHLITATGQRVTLRCSPRSGDLSVYWYQQSLDQGLQFLIQYYNGEERAKGNILERFSAQQFPDLHSELNLSSLELGDSALYFCASSVGAHTEAFFGQGTRLTVV.

This clonotype has a handful of counts. The chain is built from TRBV7-3 and TRBJ2-5, with D possibly being TRBD2 (6 bases). Looked up from germline, CDR1 is SGHTA and CDR2 is FQGTGA. There are 13 residues in the CDR3. V lost 5 bases to trimming and J lost 5 bases, with 12 bases between them. The CDR3 nucleotides are TGTGCCAGCAGCCCGGGAGTAAAGGAGACCCAGTACTTC. Its protein is CASSPGVKETQYF.

This clonotype appeared many times. This sequence joins TRBV12-3 or TRBV12-4 and TRBJ1-6; the match to TRBD1 covers 7 bases. Trimming took 6 bases from V and 5 from J; bases not matched to a gene: 7. The CDR3 runs 15 residues. CDR3 loop: CASRTGTVNNSPLHF. The CDR3 bases are TGTGCCAGCAGGACAGGGACTGTGAATAATTCACCCCTCCACTTT.

The chain links TRBV12-3 or TRBV12-4 to TRBJ2-7; D gene unclear. The ends were cut back, 8 bases at V and 3 bases at J, with 8 bases in the middle. The CDR3 contains 11 residues. The DNA for the CDR3 is TGTGCCAGCCATTGGGTCTACGAGCAGTACTTC. Encoded protein: CASHWVYEQYF.

The DNA for the CDR3 is TGCAGTGCTAGAGATCTGAAACTAGCGGGAGGTAATGAGCAGTTCTTC. Amino acid sequence: CSARDLKLAGGNEQFF. The gene calls are TRBV20-1 and TRBJ2-1; 12 bases line up with TRBD2. Germline CDR1 DFQATT, CDR2 SNEGSKA (reference sequence). The ends lost 0 bases at V and 7 bases at J; junction bases unmatched: 7. The CDR3 runs 16 residues.

This clonotype has a handful of counts. V and J are TRBV10-3 and TRBJ2-3; D remains unclear. Germline V gene lookup returns CDR1 ENHRY and CDR2 SYGVKD. Trimming took 2 bases from V and 1 from J, leaving 4 bases between them. The CDR3 has 13 residues. This chain's CDR3 is CAISEEGTDTQYF. CDR3 sequence (DNA): TGTGCCATCAGTGAGGAGGGCACAGATACGCAGTATTTT.